This T cell receptor (beta chain) appears in the sequencing data of a study of cytomegalovirus exposure and HLA in healthy donors. Study-wide results and caveats: The authors later linked a missense DCLRE1C variant to TCR beta V- and J-gene trimming. In a later analysis, at a false discovery rate of 0.05, about 17,000 TCR beta sequences matched HLA alleles. TCR sequences were mostly rare, though some public TCRs occurred in many donors.

V was cut by 4 bases and J by 3 bases, with 10 bases left in between. This CDR3 comprises 15 residues. Germline V gene sequence: CDR1 LNHNV, CDR2 YYDKDF (reference sequence). The study ran its PCR with 60 Vbeta and 13 Jbeta primers. The assay was immunoSEQ multiplex PCR, and TCRdb's table has in-frame clones only and misses some. The repertoire holds approximately 140,000 clones, with 73% as singletons. Details on this clone: Its antigen is still unknown.

V usage is TRBV15 and J usage is TRBJ2-6; D may be TRBD2 (7 bases). The clonotype comes from a human donor in good health. The sample taken for sequencing was PBMCs. The chain's CDR3 is CATSMGGLGANVLTF. CDR3 nucleotide sequence: TGTGCCACCAGCATGGGGGGGCTTGGGGCCAACGTCCTGACTTTC.